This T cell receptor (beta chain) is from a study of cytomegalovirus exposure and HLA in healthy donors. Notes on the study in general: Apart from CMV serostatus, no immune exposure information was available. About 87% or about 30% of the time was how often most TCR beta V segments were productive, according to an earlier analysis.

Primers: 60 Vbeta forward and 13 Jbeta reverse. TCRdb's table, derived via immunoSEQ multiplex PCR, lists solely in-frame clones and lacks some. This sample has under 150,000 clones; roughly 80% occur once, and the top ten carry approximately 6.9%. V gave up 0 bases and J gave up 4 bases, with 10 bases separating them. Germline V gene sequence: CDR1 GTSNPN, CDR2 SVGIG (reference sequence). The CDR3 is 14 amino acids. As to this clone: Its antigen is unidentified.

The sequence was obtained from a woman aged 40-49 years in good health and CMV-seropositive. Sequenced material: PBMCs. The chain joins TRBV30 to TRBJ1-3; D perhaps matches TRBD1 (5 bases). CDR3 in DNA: TGTGCCTGGAGTGTTCCCCGGACAGGAAACACCATATATTTT. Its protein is CAWSVPRTGNTIYF.